This T cell receptor beta chain was captured in a study of cytomegalovirus exposure and HLA in healthy donors. Germline lookup yields CDR1 LNHDA and CDR2 SQIVND (reference sequence). This CDR3 comprises 16 residues. J lost 7 bases, V lost 6 bases, and 11 bases had no gene match. PCR employed 60 Vbeta and 13 Jbeta primers. The protocol was immunoSEQ multiplex PCR, while the TCRdb copy is restricted to in-frame clones and leaves out a portion. The sample consists of 90,000 to 95,000 clones, about 77% of them appearing once. The rearrangement links TRBV19 to TRBJ2-1; 11 positions match TRBD1. The TCR comes from a male donor in good health and CMV-seropositive. Sample: PBMCs. The CDR3 spells CASSYSGTGGANEQFF. The CDR3 DNA reads as TGTGCCAGTAGCTATTCCGGGACAGGGGGAGCAAATGAGCAGTTCTTC.